These 23 T cell receptor beta chains originate from one sample sequenced in a study of blood T cell repertoires in COVID-19. Assay used: immunoSEQ multiplex PCR; TCRdb lists only in-frame clones, some missing. The sample yields fewer than 50,000 clones, around 89% seen once. Sequencing was carried out using peripheral blood. These receptors were collected from a man in his forties or fifties with active COVID-19.

V and J are TRBV6-6 and TRBJ1-1, with D hard to call. The CDR3 covers 15 residues. V was shortened by 11 bases and J by 0 bases, with 19 bases between the two germline ends. From germline, CDR1 is MNHNY and CDR2 SVGAGI (reference sequence). The CDR3 protein is CAAAESGRMNTEAFF. The CDR3 DNA is TGTGCCGCAGCGGAGAGCGGCAGGATGAACACTGAAGCTTTCTTT.

The V call is TRBV12-5, the J call TRBJ2-3; 9 positions match TRBD2. J lost 5 bases, V lost 1 base, and 1 base had no gene match. The CDR3 has 14 residues. Germline loops: CDR1 LGHNT, CDR2 FRNRAP. CDR3 in amino acids: CASGLGGGGDTQYF. The CDR3 DNA is TGTGCTAGTGGTTTGGGCGGGGGGGGAGATACGCAGTATTTT.

V and J are TRBV27 and TRBJ2-4; D might be TRBD2 (5 bases). The CDR3 extends over 19 amino acids. Between the trimmed V and J ends, which lost 4 bases and 1 base, there was a span of 23 bases. Germline V gene sequence: CDR1 MNHEY, CDR2 SMNVEV (reference sequence). The CDR3 nucleotides read TGTGCCAGCAGTTCCCGATCCGACTATGGCGATCCGGCCAAAAACATTCAGTACTTC. As protein: CASSSRSDYGDPAKNIQYF.

The count of this clone is one. This chain uses TRBV5-1 with TRBJ2-5; the match to TRBD1 covers 8 bases. This CDR3 comprises 16 residues. V shed 0 bases, J shed 3 bases, and the junction held 7 bases outside the gene matches. Looked up from germline, CDR1 is SGHRS and CDR2 is YFSETQ. The DNA for the CDR3 is TGCGCCAGCAGCTTGGCCCGGACAGGGCTGGAAGAGACCCAGTACTTC. It yields the protein CASSLARTGLEETQYF.

Only one count was recorded for this clone. The chain carries TRBV9 and TRBJ1-6; possibly TRBD1 for D (6 bases). Germline assignment: CDR1 SGDLS and CDR2 YYNGEE. V was clipped by 5 bases and J by 15 bases, with 12 bases between them. The CDR3 length is 11 residues. CDR3 region: CASSDDRLLHF. CDR3 nucleotide sequence: TGTGCCAGCAGTGACGACAGGCTCCTCCACTTT.

The chain carries TRBV6-5 and TRBJ1-2; TRBD1 matches 10 bases. V shed 6 bases, J shed 5 bases, and the junction held 9 bases outside the gene matches. CDR3 size: 15 residues. Germline lookup yields CDR1 MNHEY and CDR2 SVGAGI. CDR3 sequence: CASRLTGGGIYGYTF. CDR3 nucleotide sequence: TGTGCCAGCAGACTGACAGGGGGCGGGATATATGGCTACACCTTC.

The rearrangement uses TRBV5-1 and TRBJ1-6; 8 bases line up with TRBD1. V trimming: 3 bases; J trimming: 9 bases; junction bases outside the gene matches: 8. Germline loops: CDR1 SGHRS, CDR2 YFSETQ. This CDR3 is 15 amino acids long. The CDR3 nucleotides read TGCGCCAGCAGCTCCGATCAGGGGGCAGTTTCACCCCTCCACTTT. As protein: CASSSDQGAVSPLHF. Drawing the rest from reference TRBV5-1 and TRBJ1-6, the complete variable domain is KAGVTQTPRYLIKTRGQQVTLSCSPISGHRSVSWYQQTPGQGLQFLFEYFSETQRNKGNFPGRFSGRQFSNSRSEMNVSTLELGDSALYLCASSSDQGAVSPLHFGNGTRLTVT.

About this clone itself: Germline and junction disagree at one end, which may indicate a read error. The chain combines TRBV6-5 with TRBJ2-5, with a tentative D call TRBD2 (6 bases). CDR1 and CDR2 (germline): MNHEY, SVGAGI. The CDR3 is 13 residues long. The CDR3 DNA follows: TGTGCCTGCAGGAGGAACCTAGCGGAGACCCAGTACTTC. Protein sequence: CACRRNLAETQYF.

The rearrangement joins TRBV27 to TRBJ2-7; TRBD1 matches at 11 bases. Germline V gene sequence: CDR1 MNHEY, CDR2 SMNVEV (reference sequence). The junction had 4 bases not matched to a gene; V was cut back by 5 bases and J by 7 bases. The CDR3 is 13 residues long. Written as DNA, the CDR3 is TGTGCCAGCAGTCAGGGGGACAGGGGGGAGCAGTACTTC. Translated: CASSQGDRGEQYF.

This chain joins TRBV5-4 and TRBJ2-1; TRBD1 matches 9 bases. CDR3 length equals 16 residues. The V gene end was trimmed by 2 bases and the J gene end by 3 bases; junction bases not matched to a gene: 6. CDR1 SGHNT and CDR2 YYREEE come from the germline V gene (reference sequence). The CDR3 DNA reads as TGTGCCAGCAGCTTTGGTGGGACAGGGATCTACAATGAGCAGTTCTTC. Translating it yields CASSFGGTGIYNEQFF.

The CDR3 nucleotides are TGTGCCAGCAGCTTGGCGGGACAGGGCCACACTGAAGCTTTCTTT. This gives the protein CASSLAGQGHTEAFF. This chain connects TRBV5-8 to TRBJ1-1; the match to TRBD1 covers 9 bases. V shed 0 bases and J 3 bases; nucleotides not matched to a gene: 3. The CDR3 covers 15 residues. Germline V gene data show CDR1 as SGHTS and CDR2 as YDEGEE.

V usage is TRBV5-1 and J usage is TRBJ1-2; unclear D gene. This CDR3 comprises 13 residues. Trimming left V 2 bases short and J 8 bases short, with 13 bases between. Germline CDR1 reads SGHRS; CDR2 reads YFSETQ. For the CDR3, the DNA is TGCGCCAGCAGCTTATCCGCGCCTTCGGGCTACACCTTC. Amino acids: CASSLSAPSGYTF.

This clone showed up just a few times. This chain connects TRBV23-1 to TRBJ1-1; maybe TRBD1 (6 bases). TRBV23-1 is designated an ORF whose function remains uncertain. V gave up 0 bases and J gave up 0 bases, with 14 bases separating them. This CDR3 spans 17 amino acids. The CDR3 nucleotides read TGCGCCAGCAGTCAATCGAGGGGGGGCAAGTTGAACACTGAAGCTTTCTTT. Protein product: CASSQSRGGKLNTEAFF.

This clone was counted a few times. The V and J genes are TRBV3-1 (or the pseudogene TRBV3-2) and TRBJ2-1; D might be TRBD1 (5 bases). Germline V lookup: CDR1 LGHDT, CDR2 YNNKEL (reference sequence). The V end was cut by 5 bases, the J end by 5 bases, with 13 bases between. The CDR3 extends over 14 amino acids. The CDR3 DNA sequence: TGTGCCAGCAGCTTCCACGACAGAAACAATGAGCAGTTCTTC. Its translation is CASSFHDRNNEQFF.

The rearrangement uses TRBV15 and TRBJ1-5, with a possible D match to TRBD1 (5 bases). The CDR3 is 15 amino acids. Germline CDR1 LNHNV, CDR2 YYDKDF (reference sequence). V dropped 1 base and J dropped 1 base, with 8 bases sitting between them. The CDR3 sequence is CATSRGGLSNQPQHF. In DNA, the CDR3 is TGTGCCACCAGCAGAGGGGGACTCAGCAATCAGCCCCAGCATTTT.

The chain uses TRBV29-1 and TRBJ2-5, with 7 bases lining up with TRBD2. The CDR3 contains 13 residues. Germline loops: CDR1 SQVTM, CDR2 ANQGSEA. The V gene end was trimmed by 1 base and the J gene end by 5 bases; junction bases not matched to a gene: 4. CDR3 loop: CSVEVNGGETQYF. The CDR3 DNA reads as TGCAGCGTTGAAGTTAACGGGGGGGAGACCCAGTACTTC.

V and J are TRBV6-5 and TRBJ2-7; D uncertain. CDR1 and CDR2 from the germline V gene are MNHEY and SVGAGI. The CDR3 extends over 16 amino acids. V gave up 0 bases and J gave up 3 bases, with 15 bases separating them. The CDR3, as DNA: TGTGCCAGCAGTTACTCGAGGCTAGACCACCTCTACGAGCAGTACTTC. This gives the protein CASSYSRLDHLYEQYF.

This clone is a singleton in its sample. The chain couples TRBV2 to TRBJ2-5; 11 bases agree with TRBD1. V dropped 7 bases and J dropped 1; count of bases not matched to a gene: 5. Looked up from germline, CDR1 is SNHLY and CDR2 is FYNNEI. The CDR3 has 15 amino acids. CDR3 sequence: CASTPDRGLQETQYF. The CDR3 DNA follows: TGTGCCAGCACCCCGGACAGGGGGCTCCAAGAGACCCAGTACTTC.

This chain links TRBV28 with TRBJ1-1; 10 bases line up with TRBD1. The ends lost 9 bases at V and 6 bases at J; junction bases unmatched: 13. This CDR3 comprises 15 residues. The germline V gene has CDR1 MDHEN and CDR2 SYDVKM. CDR3 residues: CASATGGAVFAEAFF. The CDR3 DNA reads TGTGCCAGTGCGACAGGGGGCGCGGTTTTCGCTGAAGCTTTCTTT.

This rearrangement joins TRBV6-6 to TRBJ2-7; weak D call: TRBD1 (6 bases). Trimming cost V 5 bases and J 3 bases, with 14 bases left between them. This CDR3 is built from 14 residues. The germline CDR1 and CDR2 sequences are MNHNY and SVGAGI (reference sequence). CDR3 DNA: TGTGCCAGCAGTCCCGACAGGAATAGCTACGAGCAGTACTTC. Translation: CASSPDRNSYEQYF.

CDR3 nucleotide sequence: TGCGCCAGCAGCTTCGTACTAGCGGGGGGGCTAAACGGGGAGCTGTTTTTT. Its translation: CASSFVLAGGLNGELFF. The chain combines TRBV5-1 with TRBJ2-2; 13 nucleotides match TRBD2. The CDR3 sequence is 17 residues long. Germline CDR1 SGHRS, CDR2 YFSETQ. Unmatched junction bases numbered 8, after V lost 2 bases and J lost 7 bases. Together with reference TRBV5-1 and TRBJ2-2, the CDR3 gives the full variable domain: KAGVTQTPRYLIKTRGQQVTLSCSPISGHRSVSWYQQTPGQGLQFLFEYFSETQRNKGNFPGRFSGRQFSNSRSEMNVSTLELGDSALYLCASSFVLAGGLNGELFFGEGSRLTVL.

The J gene is TRBJ1-5, the V gene TRBV6-1; D possibly corresponds to TRBD1 (5 bases). The V end lost 2 bases, the J end lost 7 bases, and 12 bases lay between the germline ends. The CDR3 has 14 residues. The germline V gene has CDR1 MNHNS and CDR2 SASEGT. The CDR3 coding sequence is TGTGCCAGCAGTGAAATGGGGGGATGGCAGCCCCAGCATTTT. Protein sequence: CASSEMGGWQPQHF.

In DNA, the CDR3 is TGTGCCAGCAGTTTTGCCAGGACCTACGAGCAGTACTTC. This encodes CASSFARTYEQYF. The J gene is TRBJ2-7, the V gene TRBV12-3 or TRBV12-4; D is uncertain. CDR3 length equals 13 residues. V dropped 3 bases and J dropped 2 bases, with 8 bases sitting between them.